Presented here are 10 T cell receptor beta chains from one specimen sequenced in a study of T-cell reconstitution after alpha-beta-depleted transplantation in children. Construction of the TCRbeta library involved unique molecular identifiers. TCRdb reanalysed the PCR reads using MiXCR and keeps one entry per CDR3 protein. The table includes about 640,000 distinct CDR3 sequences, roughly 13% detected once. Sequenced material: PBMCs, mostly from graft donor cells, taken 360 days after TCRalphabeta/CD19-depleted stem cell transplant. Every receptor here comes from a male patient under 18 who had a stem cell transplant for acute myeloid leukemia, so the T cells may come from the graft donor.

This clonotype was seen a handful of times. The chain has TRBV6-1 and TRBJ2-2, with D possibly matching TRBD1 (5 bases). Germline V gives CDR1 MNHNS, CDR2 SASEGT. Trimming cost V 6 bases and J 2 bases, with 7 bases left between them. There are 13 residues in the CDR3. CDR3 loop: CASRDTNTGELFF. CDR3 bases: TGTGCCAGCAGGGACACAAACACCGGGGAGCTGTTTTTT.

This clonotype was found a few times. CDR3 sequence: CASSQDLSWVAASSYNEQFF. In nucleotides, the CDR3 is TGTGCCAGCAGCCAAGATCTCTCTTGGGTAGCGGCTAGCTCCTACAATGAGCAGTTCTTC. The chain joins TRBV3-1 to TRBJ2-1, with D maybe TRBD2 (6 bases). The V end was cut by 0 bases, the J end by 0 bases, with 21 bases between. Germline CDR1 is LGHDT and CDR2 is YNNKEL (reference sequence). CDR3 length equals 20 residues.

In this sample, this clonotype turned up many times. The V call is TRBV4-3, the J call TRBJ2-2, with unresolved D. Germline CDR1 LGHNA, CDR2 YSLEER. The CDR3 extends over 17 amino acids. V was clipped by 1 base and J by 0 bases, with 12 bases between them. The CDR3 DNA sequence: TGCGCCAGCAGCCAAGGACTGCCAGGACCGAACACCGGGGAGCTGTTTTTT. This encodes CASSQGLPGPNTGELFF.

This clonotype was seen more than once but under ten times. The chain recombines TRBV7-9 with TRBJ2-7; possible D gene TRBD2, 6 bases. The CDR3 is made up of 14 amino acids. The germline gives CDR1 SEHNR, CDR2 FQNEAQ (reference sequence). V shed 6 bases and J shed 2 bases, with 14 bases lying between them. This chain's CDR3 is CASRGIGGTYEQYF. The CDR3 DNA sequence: TGTGCCAGCAGGGGAATAGGAGGGACCTACGAGCAGTACTTC. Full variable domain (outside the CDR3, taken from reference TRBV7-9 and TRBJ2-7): DTGVSQNPRHKITKRGQNVTFRCDPISEHNRLYWYRQTLGQGPEFLTYFQNEAQLEKSRLLSDRFSAERPKGSFSTLEIQRTEQGDSAMYLCASRGIGGTYEQYFGPGTRLTVT.

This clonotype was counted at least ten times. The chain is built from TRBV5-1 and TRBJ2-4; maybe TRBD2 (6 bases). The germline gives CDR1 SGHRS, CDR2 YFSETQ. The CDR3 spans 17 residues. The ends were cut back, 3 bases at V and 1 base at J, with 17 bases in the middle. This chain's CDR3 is CASSSSGLSRAKNIQYF. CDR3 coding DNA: TGCGCCAGCAGCTCCTCGGGACTCTCGAGGGCCAAAAACATTCAGTACTTC.

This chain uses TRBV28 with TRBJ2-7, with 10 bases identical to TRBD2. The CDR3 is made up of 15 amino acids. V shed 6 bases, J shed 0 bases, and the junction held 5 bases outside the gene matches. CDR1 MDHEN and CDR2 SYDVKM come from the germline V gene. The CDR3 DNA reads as TGTGCCAGCAGCCTCCCTAGCGGGAGCTCCTACGAGCAGTACTTC. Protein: CASSLPSGSSYEQYF.

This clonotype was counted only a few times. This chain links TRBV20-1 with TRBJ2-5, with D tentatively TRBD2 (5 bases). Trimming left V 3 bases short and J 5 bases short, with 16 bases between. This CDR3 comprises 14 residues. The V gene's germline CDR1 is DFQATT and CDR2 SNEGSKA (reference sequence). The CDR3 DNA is TGCAGTGCTAGCGGGATCAGAACCCGGGAGACCCAGTACTTC. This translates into CSASGIRTRETQYF.

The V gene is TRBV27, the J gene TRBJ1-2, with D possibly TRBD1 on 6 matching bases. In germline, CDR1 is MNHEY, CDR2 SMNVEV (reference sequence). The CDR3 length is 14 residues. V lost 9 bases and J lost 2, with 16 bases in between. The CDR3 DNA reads TGTGCCAGTCACGGGGGGGCAGGGAACTATGGCTACACCTTC. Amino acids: CASHGGAGNYGYTF.

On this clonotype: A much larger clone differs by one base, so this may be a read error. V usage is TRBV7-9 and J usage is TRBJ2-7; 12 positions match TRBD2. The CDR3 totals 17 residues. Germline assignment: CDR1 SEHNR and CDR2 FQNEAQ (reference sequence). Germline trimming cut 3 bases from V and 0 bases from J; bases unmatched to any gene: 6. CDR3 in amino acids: CASSFLTSGSLSYEQYF. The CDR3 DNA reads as TGTGCCAGCAGCTTTCTGACTAGCGGGAGCCTCTCCTACGAGCAGTACTTC. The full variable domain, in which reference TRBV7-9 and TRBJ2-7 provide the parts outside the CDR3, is DTGVSQNPRHKITKRGQNVTFRCDPISEHNRLYWYRQTLGQGPEFLTYFQNEAQLEKSRLLSDRFSAERPKGSFSTLEIQRTEQGDSAMYLCASSFLTSGSLSYEQYFGPGTRLTVT.

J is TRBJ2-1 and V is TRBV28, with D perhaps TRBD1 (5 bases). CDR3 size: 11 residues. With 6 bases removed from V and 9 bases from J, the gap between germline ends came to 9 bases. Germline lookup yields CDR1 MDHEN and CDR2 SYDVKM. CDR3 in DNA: TGTGCCAGCAGCCCAGGGTTTGAGCAGTTCTTC. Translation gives CASSPGFEQFF.